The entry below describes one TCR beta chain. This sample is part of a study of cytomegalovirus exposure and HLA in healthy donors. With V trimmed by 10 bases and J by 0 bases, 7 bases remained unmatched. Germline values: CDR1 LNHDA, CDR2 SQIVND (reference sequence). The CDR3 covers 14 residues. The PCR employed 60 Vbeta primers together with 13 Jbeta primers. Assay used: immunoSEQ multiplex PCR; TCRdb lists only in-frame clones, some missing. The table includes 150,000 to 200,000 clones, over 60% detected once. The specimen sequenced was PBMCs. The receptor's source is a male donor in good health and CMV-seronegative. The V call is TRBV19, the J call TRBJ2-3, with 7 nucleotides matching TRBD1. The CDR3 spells CATPTGPSTDTQYF. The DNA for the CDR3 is TGTGCCACTCCGACAGGGCCCAGCACAGATACGCAGTATTTT.